The 17 T cell receptor beta chains listed next were all sequenced from one sample in a study of CD8+CD57+ T cells in acquired aplastic anemia. Template material for TCR beta VDJ and CDR3 profiling consisted of genomic DNA. TCRdb recomputed calls from the reads with MiXCR, one row per CDR3 protein. The sample holds roughly 98,000 distinct CDR3 sequences, roughly two thirds seen once. All patients picked for sequencing had shown, by flow cytometry, an expansion of CD8+CD57+ cells. Sequenced input: sorted CD4+, CD8+, or CD8+CD57+ T cells (not recorded which) from PBMCs. The receptors here all came from a human donor with aplastic anemia.

The DNA for the CDR3 is TGCAGTGCCGGACGGTTCAGTCAGCCCCAGCATTTT. Protein product: CSAGRFSQPQHF. The chain is built from TRBV20-1 and TRBJ1-5, with D unresolved. Trimming shortened V by 6 bases and J by 6 bases, and 12 bases separated the two germline ends. Germline CDR1 DFQATT, CDR2 SNEGSKA (reference sequence). The CDR3 is made up of 12 amino acids.

The rearrangement uses TRBV20-1 and TRBJ1-2; tentatively, D is TRBD1 (6 bases). Trimming shortened V by 1 base and J by 5 bases, and 14 bases separated the two germline ends. The CDR3 runs 14 residues. Germline CDR1 and CDR2: DFQATT and SNEGSKA (reference sequence). The CDR3 bases are TGCAGTGCTAGAGGTGACAGGTCGGATTATGGCTACACCTTC. This sequence encodes CSARGDRSDYGYTF.

In this sample, this clonotype turned up once. The J gene is TRBJ2-2, the V gene TRBV2; D is perhaps TRBD2 (5 bases). Trimming took 7 bases from V and 3 from J, leaving 12 bases between them. Germline values: CDR1 SNHLY, CDR2 FYNNEI. The CDR3 is 14 residues long. The CDR3 sequence: CASKAGKDTGELFF. The CDR3 nucleotides read TGTGCCAGCAAGGCCGGGAAGGACACCGGGGAGCTGTTTTTT.

In its sample, this clonotype was seen a few times. This chain uses TRBV20-1 with TRBJ2-7, with D maybe TRBD1 (5 bases). V shed 5 bases and J shed 0 bases, with 17 bases lying between them. CDR1 and CDR2 from the germline V gene are DFQATT and SNEGSKA (reference sequence). This CDR3 spans 15 amino acids. The CDR3 DNA reads as TGCAGTGCTTCAAAGACCCGACAGAGCTCCTACGAGCAGTACTTC. It encodes CSASKTRQSSYEQYF.

The chain links TRBV20-1 to TRBJ2-3; 7 positions match TRBD2. Germline V lookup: CDR1 DFQATT, CDR2 SNEGSKA (reference sequence). V dropped 6 bases and J dropped 11; count of bases not matched to a gene: 17. The CDR3 length is 14 residues. The CDR3 region is CSARVAGDYNEQYF. The CDR3, as DNA: TGCAGTGCGAGGGTGGCGGGGGACTACAATGAGCAGTATTTT.

CDR3 loop: CATSSGQDTGELFF. The CDR3 region has the DNA TGTGCCACCAGCAGTGGACAGGACACCGGGGAGCTGTTTTTT. This chain links TRBV15 with TRBJ2-2; 7 nucleotides match TRBD1. Per the germline V gene, CDR1 is LNHNV and CDR2 is YYDKDF (reference sequence). The ends lost 3 bases at V and 3 bases at J; junction bases unmatched: 1. The CDR3 is 14 residues long.

This clonotype was found a few times. The CDR3 coding sequence is TGCAGTGCTCAGGGACAGGGGTTTTCCTACGAGCAGTACTTC. Its translation: CSAQGQGFSYEQYF. V gene TRBV20-1 combines with J gene TRBJ2-7; 10 nucleotides match TRBD1. The length of the CDR3 is 14 residues. The V gene end was trimmed by 5 bases and the J gene end by 1 base; junction bases not matched to a gene: 5. Germline loops: CDR1 DFQATT, CDR2 SNEGSKA (reference sequence).

This clonotype came up a few times. The chain couples TRBV7-8 to TRBJ2-7; D call uncertain. Per the germline V gene, CDR1 is SGHVS and CDR2 is FQNEAQ. This CDR3 is 12 amino acids long. V lost 0 bases and J 7 bases, leaving 7 bases between the germline ends. Here the CDR3 reads CASSLAYREQYF. The CDR3 DNA is TGTGCCAGCAGCTTAGCCTATCGGGAGCAGTACTTC.

By frequency in the sample, this clonotype is medium-sized (0.01 to 0.1%). The chain employs TRBV2 and TRBJ1-2, with D unresolved. CDR1 is SNHLY and CDR2 is FYNNEI in the germline V gene. The germline V and J ends were trimmed by 7 bases and 2 bases, with 5 bases remaining between them. This CDR3 is built from 11 residues. The CDR3 nucleotides read TGTGCCAGCAAGACAAACTATGGCTACACCTTC. Amino acid sequence: CASKTNYGYTF.

The chain links TRBV15 to TRBJ1-6; possibly TRBD1 for D (5 bases). Trimming pared 1 base from V and 11 bases from J, leaving 9 bases between. The CDR3 spans 13 residues. Looked up from germline, CDR1 is LNHNV and CDR2 is YYDKDF (reference sequence). The CDR3 DNA reads TGTGCCACCAGCAGAGGATGGGGGACACCCCTCCACTTT. This encodes CATSRGWGTPLHF. Variable domain in full (rest from reference TRBV15 and TRBJ1-6): DAMVIQNPRYQVTQFGKPVTLSCSQTLNHNVMYWYQQKSSQAPKLLFHYYDKDFNNEADTPDNFQSRRPNTSFCFLDIRSPGLGDTAMYLCATSRGWGTPLHFGNGTRLTVT.

A single count supports this clonotype. This rearrangement joins TRBV25-1 to TRBJ1-1; no clear D. The CDR3 length is 14 residues. V was pared by 6 bases and J by 1 base, with 12 bases between. Per the germline V gene, CDR1 is MGHDK and CDR2 is SYGVNS. CDR3 region: CASSSRQQNTEAFF. The CDR3 DNA is TGTGCCAGCAGCTCCAGACAACAGAACACTGAAGCTTTCTTT.

In its sample, this clonotype was seen a few times. The germline gene is not matched at one end of the junction; a read error may be the cause. The CDR3 loop is CSARDGLTSGANVLTF. The CDR3 DNA sequence: TGCAGTGCTCGGGACGGGCTAACCTCTGGGGCCAACGTCTTGACTTTC. The rearrangement joins TRBV20-1 to TRBJ2-6; D possibly uses TRBD1 or TRBD2 (5 bases each). Germline lookup yields CDR1 DFQATT and CDR2 SNEGSKA (reference sequence). There are 16 residues in the CDR3.

The V and J genes are TRBV2 and TRBJ2-3; D is ambiguous. Germline CDR1 reads SNHLY; CDR2 reads FYNNEI. The CDR3 has 10 residues. With 7 bases removed from V and 6 bases from J, the gap between germline ends came to 5 bases. DNA of the CDR3: TGTGCCAGCAAAGGTGATACGCAGTATTTT. It translates to CASKGDTQYF.

V and J are TRBV10-1 and TRBJ2-3, with unresolved D. The germline CDR1 and CDR2 sequences are WNHNN and SYGVQD (reference sequence). This CDR3 region has 14 residues. V was clipped by 1 base and J by 3 bases, with 8 bases between them. The chain's CDR3 is CASSELLETDTQYF. CDR3 DNA sequence: TGCGCCAGCAGTGAGTTGTTAGAAACAGATACGCAGTATTTT.

V usage is TRBV20-1 and J usage is TRBJ1-2, with D perhaps matching TRBD1 (6 bases). The V gene's germline CDR1 is DFQATT and CDR2 SNEGSKA (reference sequence). Trimming took 6 bases from V and 4 from J, leaving 15 bases between them. The CDR3 sequence is 13 residues long. The CDR3 nucleotides are TGCAGTGCAGCGCACAGGGATCCCTATGGCTACACCTTC. It translates to CSAAHRDPYGYTF.

This clonotype has a count of ten or more. V usage is TRBV27 and J usage is TRBJ1-2; tentative D call: TRBD1 (5 bases). Trimming pared 6 bases from V and 5 bases from J, leaving 22 bases between. This CDR3 is 16 amino acids long. Germline values: CDR1 MNHEY, CDR2 SMNVEV (reference sequence). The CDR3 DNA follows: TGTGCCAGCAGCCTAACGGGGCGGGGTTCTAGGTATGGCTACACCTTC. This encodes CASSLTGRGSRYGYTF.

This sequence joins TRBV20-1 and TRBJ1-4, with no clear D. V lost 3 bases to trimming and J lost 7 bases, with 3 bases between them. CDR3 length: 10 amino acids. Germline loops: CDR1 DFQATT, CDR2 SNEGSKA (reference sequence). This CDR3 is CSARAEKLFF. The CDR3 bases are TGCAGTGCTAGGGCTGAAAAACTGTTTTTT.